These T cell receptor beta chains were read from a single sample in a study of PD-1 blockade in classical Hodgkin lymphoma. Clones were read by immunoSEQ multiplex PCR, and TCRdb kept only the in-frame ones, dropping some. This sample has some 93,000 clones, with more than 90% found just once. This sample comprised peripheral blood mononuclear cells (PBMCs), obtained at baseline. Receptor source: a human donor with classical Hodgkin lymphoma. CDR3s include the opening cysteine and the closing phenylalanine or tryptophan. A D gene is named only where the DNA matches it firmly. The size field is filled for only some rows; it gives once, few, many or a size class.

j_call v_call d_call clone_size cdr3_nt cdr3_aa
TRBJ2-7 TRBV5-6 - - TGTGCCAGCAGCTTCGGAGTCCTCGAGCAGTACTTC CASSFGVLEQYF
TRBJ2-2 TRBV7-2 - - TGTGCCAGCAGCTTAGACGATAGCCGCACCGGGGAGCTGTTTTTT CASSLDDSRTGELFF
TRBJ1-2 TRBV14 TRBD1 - TGTGCCAGCAGCCAAGTGAGACAGGGGGCGTATGGCTACACCTTC CASSQVRQGAYGYTF
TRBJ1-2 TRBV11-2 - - TGTGCCAGCACCTGGACCGGGACAACTAACTATGGCTACACCTTC CASTWTGTTNYGYTF
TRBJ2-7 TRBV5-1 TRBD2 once TGCGCCAGCAGCCCTGAAACTAGCGGGAGGATGTACGAGCAGTACTTC CASSPETSGRMYEQYF
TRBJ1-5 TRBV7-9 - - TGTGCCAGCAGCTTAGGGGTCGGGCAGGGAAGGAATCAGCCCCAGCATTTT CASSLGVGQGRNQPQHF
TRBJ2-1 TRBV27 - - TGTGCCAGCTCGCCCAGGGACGGCTCCTACAATGAGCAGTTCTTC CASSPRDGSYNEQFF
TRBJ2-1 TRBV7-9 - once TGTGCCAGCAGCTTAACGTATGAGCAGTTCTTC CASSLTYEQFF
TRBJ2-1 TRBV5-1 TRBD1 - TGCGCCAGCAGCTTGAGGACAGGATACTACAATGAGCAGTTCTTC CASSLRTGYYNEQFF
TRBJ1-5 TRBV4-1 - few TGCGCCAGCAAGGGGAACGGCAATCAGCCCCAGCATTTT CASKGNGNQPQHF
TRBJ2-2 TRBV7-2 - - TGTGCCAGCATCTCTCCCGGAGGGGGCACCGGGGAGCTGTTTTTT CASISPGGGTGELFF
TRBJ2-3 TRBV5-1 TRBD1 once TGCGCCAGCACCCAAGGGACAGGAGTAGATACGCAGTATTTT CASTQGTGVDTQYF
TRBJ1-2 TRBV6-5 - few TGTGCCAGCAGTTACTCGCAGGACAGACGGGGCTACACCTTC CASSYSQDRRGYTF
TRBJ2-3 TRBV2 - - TGTGCCAGCAGTGAAGAGATTTTGTTGGATACAGATACGCAGTATTTT CASSEEILLDTDTQYF
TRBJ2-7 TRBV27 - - TGTGCCAGCAGTTTAATGTCCCAGGGCCAGGCCCACGAGCAGTACTTC CASSLMSQGQAHEQYF
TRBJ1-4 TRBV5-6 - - TGTGCCAGCAGCCCTACGACCCTCAATGAAAAACTGTTTTTT CASSPTTLNEKLFF
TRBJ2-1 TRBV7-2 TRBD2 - TGTGCCAGCAGCTTAGGAGCGGGAGGGTACAATGAGCAGTTCTTC CASSLGAGGYNEQFF
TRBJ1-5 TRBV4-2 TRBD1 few TGTGCCAGCAGGGACAGGGCGTTAGGCAATCAGCCCCAGCATTTT CASRDRALGNQPQHF
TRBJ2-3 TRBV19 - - TGTGCCAGTAGCACCGGGACGGCCGGGGATACGCAGTATTTT CASSTGTAGDTQYF
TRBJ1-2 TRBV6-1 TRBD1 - TGTGCCAGCAGTGGGCGCAGGGGGGGCGGGCTCGGCGGAAGTGGCTACACCTTC CASSGRRGGGLGGSGYTF
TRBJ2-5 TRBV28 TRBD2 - TGTGCCAGCAGTATCCGGGGGGGAGGAGAGACCCAGTACTTC CASSIRGGGETQYF
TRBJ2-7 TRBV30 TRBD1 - TGTGCCTGGAGTTGGGACAGGGGGTCCTACGAGCAGTACTTC CAWSWDRGSYEQYF
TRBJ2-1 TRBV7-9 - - TGTGCCAGCAGCTTGAGGGGTGATGAGCAGTTCTTC CASSLRGDEQFF
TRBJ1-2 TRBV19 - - TGTGCCAGTAGTGCGCAGGCGTCTTACTATGGCTACACCTTC CASSAQASYYGYTF
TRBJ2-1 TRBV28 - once TGTGCCAGCAGTTTGAATCCTAGCGCCTACAATGAGCAGTTCTTC CASSLNPSAYNEQFF
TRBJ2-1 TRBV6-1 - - TGTGCCAGCGATCGAAACGGGGGACACAATGAGCAGTTCTTC CASDRNGGHNEQFF
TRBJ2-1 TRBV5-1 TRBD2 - TGCGCCAGCAGCTTGTGGGCTAGCGGGAGTAATGAGCAGTTCTTC CASSLWASGSNEQFF
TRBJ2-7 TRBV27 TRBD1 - TGTGCCAGCAGCTTCGGGACAGCAACTTACGAGCAGTACTTC CASSFGTATYEQYF
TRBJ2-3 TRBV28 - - TGTGCCAGCAGTTTATTTCGGGCAGCAGGCACAGATACGCAGTATTTT CASSLFRAAGTDTQYF
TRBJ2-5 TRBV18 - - TGTGCCAGCTCACCGGGGGGCTGGGGATACCAAGAGACCCAGTACTTC CASSPGGWGYQETQYF
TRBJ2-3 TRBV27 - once TGTGCCAGCAGCGAACTGGGGGTAGCTAGCACAGATACGCAGTATTTT CASSELGVASTDTQYF
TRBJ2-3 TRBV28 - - TGTGCCAGCAGTAACTCAGGGTACGGCACAGATACGCAGTATTTT CASSNSGYGTDTQYF
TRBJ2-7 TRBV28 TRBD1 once TGTGCCAGCATGAGGGACAGGGCCCCCTACGAGCAGTACTTC CASMRDRAPYEQYF
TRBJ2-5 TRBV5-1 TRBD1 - TGCGCCAGCAGCTTGGCGGGACAGTTTTTTGAGACCCAGTACTTC CASSLAGQFFETQYF
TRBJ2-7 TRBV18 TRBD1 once TGTGCCAGCTCACAAGACAGGGTACGGTCCTACGAGCAGTACTTC CASSQDRVRSYEQYF
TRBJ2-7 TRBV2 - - TGTGCCAGCAGAACGGACAGCTACGAGCAGTACTTC CASRTDSYEQYF
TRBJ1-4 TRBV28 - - TGTGCCAGCAGTTCCGGGCCGGAAAAACTGTTTTTT CASSSGPEKLFF
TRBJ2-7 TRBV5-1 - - TGCGCCAGCAGCTCTCCTTTCTCGGGGACCTACGAGCAGTACTTC CASSSPFSGTYEQYF
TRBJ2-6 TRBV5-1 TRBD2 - TGCGCCAGCAGCTTCGGGACTATCGTCTCTGGGGCCAACGTCCTGACTTTC CASSFGTIVSGANVLTF
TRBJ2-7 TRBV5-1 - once TGCGCCAGCAGCTTGGTACAGGGCGGGGAGCAGTACTTC CASSLVQGGEQYF
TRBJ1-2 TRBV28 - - TGTGCCAGCAGTTTATGGAGGGGGGGGCTGGACTATGGCTACACCTTC CASSLWRGGLDYGYTF
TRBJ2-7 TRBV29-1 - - TGCAGCGGGGGCCCAGGTTCCTACGAGCAGTACTTC CSGGPGSYEQYF
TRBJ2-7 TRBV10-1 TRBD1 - TGCGCCAGCAGTGACATGGGACAGGGTGACGAGCAGTACTTC CASSDMGQGDEQYF
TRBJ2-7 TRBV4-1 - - TGCGCCAGCAGCCACTATGGGGTTTCCTACGAGCAGTACTTC CASSHYGVSYEQYF
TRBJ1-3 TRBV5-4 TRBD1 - TGTGCCAGCAGCGGGGGACAGTTGGGGGGAAACACCATATATTTT CASSGGQLGGNTIYF
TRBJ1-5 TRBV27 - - TGTGCCAGCAGTTTATCGGGGGGGAATCAGCCCCAGCATTTT CASSLSGGNQPQHF
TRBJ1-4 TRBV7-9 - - TGTGCCAGCAGCAATCAGGGTACAACTAATGAAAAACTGTTTTTT CASSNQGTTNEKLFF
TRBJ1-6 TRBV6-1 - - TGTGCCAGCAGTCCCGGGACAAGGCCCGATTCACCCCTCCACTTT CASSPGTRPDSPLHF
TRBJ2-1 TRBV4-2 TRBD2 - TGTGCCAGCAGCCCCGAGCGGGATGGACTCGAAAATGAGCAGTTCTTC CASSPERDGLENEQFF
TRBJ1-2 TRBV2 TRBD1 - TGTGCCAGCAATGGGAGGGGGCAGGATACCTTC CASNGRGQDTF
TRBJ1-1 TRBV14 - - TGTGCCAGCAGCCAAGCTCTGGGCAGCGAGGGGAACACTGAAGCTTTCTTT CASSQALGSEGNTEAFF
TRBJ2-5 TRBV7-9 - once TGTGCCAGCAGCGCAGACCAAGAGACCCAGTACTTC CASSADQETQYF
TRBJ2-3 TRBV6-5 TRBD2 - TGTGTCAGCAGTTACGGTCTAGCGGGCACAGATACGCAGTATTTT CVSSYGLAGTDTQYF
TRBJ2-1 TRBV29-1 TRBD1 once TGCAGCGTTTGGATAAACAGGGGGATGAATGAGCAGTTCTTC CSVWINRGMNEQFF
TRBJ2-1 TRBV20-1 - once TGCAGTGTTCTCTCCTACAATGAGCAGTTCTTC CSVLSYNEQFF